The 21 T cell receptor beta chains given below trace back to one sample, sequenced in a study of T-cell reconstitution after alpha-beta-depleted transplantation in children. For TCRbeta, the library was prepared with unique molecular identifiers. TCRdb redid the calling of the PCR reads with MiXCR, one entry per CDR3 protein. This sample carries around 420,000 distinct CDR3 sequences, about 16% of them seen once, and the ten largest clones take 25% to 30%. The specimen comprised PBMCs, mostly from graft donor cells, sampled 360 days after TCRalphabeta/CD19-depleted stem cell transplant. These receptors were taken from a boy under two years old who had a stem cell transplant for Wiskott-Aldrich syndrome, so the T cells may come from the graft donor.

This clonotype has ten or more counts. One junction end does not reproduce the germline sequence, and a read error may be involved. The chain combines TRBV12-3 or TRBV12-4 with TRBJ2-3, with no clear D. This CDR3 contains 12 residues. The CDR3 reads CASSLVADTQYF. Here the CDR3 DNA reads TGCGCCAGCAGCTTGGTGGCAGATACGCAGTATTTT.

The CDR3 coding sequence is TGCGCCAGCAGCCAAGAAGGAAGGGTTTGGAAGACAGATACGCAGTATTTT. Its translation is CASSQEGRVWKTDTQYF. The chain employs TRBV4-1 and TRBJ2-3; no clear D. V was shortened by 0 bases and J by 3 bases, with 16 bases between the two germline ends. The CDR3 covers 17 residues. Per the germline V gene, CDR1 is MGHRA and CDR2 is YSYEKL.

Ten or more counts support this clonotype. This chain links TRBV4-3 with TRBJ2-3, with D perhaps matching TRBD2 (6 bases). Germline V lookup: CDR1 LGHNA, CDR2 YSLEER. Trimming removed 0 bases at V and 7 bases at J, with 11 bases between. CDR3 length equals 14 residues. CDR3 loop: CASSQDAREYTQYF. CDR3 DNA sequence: TGCGCCAGCAGCCAAGATGCCCGGGAGTATACGCAGTATTTT.

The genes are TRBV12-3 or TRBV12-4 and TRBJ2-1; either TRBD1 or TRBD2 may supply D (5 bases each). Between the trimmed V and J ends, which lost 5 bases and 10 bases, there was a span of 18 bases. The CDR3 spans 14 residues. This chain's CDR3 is CASSPGTWAGEQFF. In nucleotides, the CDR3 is TGTGCCAGCAGTCCCGGGACCTGGGCAGGGGAGCAGTTCTTC.

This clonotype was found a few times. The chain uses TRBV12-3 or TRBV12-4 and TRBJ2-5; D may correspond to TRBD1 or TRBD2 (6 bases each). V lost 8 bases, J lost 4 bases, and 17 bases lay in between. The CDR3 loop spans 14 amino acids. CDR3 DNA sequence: TGTGCCAGCTTAGAGAGGGGGGCCGGAGAGACCCAGTACTTC. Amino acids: CASLERGAGETQYF.

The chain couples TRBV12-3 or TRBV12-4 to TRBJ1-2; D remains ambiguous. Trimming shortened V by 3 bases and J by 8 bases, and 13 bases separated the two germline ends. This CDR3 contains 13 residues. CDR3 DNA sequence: TGTGCCAGCAGTTTGAGACATTCGAAGGGCTACACCTTC. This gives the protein CASSLRHSKGYTF.

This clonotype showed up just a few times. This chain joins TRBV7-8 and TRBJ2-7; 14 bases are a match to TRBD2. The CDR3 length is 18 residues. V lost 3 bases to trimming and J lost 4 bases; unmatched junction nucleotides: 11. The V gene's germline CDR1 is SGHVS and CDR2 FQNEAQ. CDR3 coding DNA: TGTGCCAGCAGCTTCGGACTAGCGGGAGGTTCGCCACCTTACGAGCAGTACTTC. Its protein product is CASSFGLAGGSPPYEQYF.

The CDR3 sequence is CASSLNHNIPGSTDTQYF. CDR3 DNA: TGTGCCAGCAGTTTAAATCATAATATTCCCGGGAGTACAGATACGCAGTATTTT. The gene calls are TRBV12-3 or TRBV12-4 and TRBJ2-3, with a weak D call TRBD2 (6 bases). With 2 bases removed from V and 3 bases from J, the gap between germline ends came to 21 bases. This CDR3 comprises 18 residues.

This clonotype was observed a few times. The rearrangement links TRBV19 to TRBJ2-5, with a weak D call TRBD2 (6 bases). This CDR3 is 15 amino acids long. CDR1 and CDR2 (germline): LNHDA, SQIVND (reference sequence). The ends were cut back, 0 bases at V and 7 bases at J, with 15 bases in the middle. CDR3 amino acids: CASSIDPGTGGTQYF. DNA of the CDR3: TGTGCCAGTAGTATAGATCCAGGGACTGGGGGGACCCAGTACTTC.

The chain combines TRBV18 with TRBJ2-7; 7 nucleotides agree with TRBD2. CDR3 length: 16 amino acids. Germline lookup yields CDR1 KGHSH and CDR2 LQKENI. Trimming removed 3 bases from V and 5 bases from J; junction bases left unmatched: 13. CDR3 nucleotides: TGTGCCAGCTCACCCCGCAGAGGGACTACCCTAAACGAGCAGTACTTC. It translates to CASSPRRGTTLNEQYF.

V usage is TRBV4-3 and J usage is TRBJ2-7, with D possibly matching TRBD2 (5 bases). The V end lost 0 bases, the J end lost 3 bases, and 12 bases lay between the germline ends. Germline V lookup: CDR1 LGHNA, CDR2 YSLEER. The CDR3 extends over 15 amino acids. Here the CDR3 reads CASSQDQSRGYEQYF. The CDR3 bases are TGCGCCAGCAGCCAAGATCAGAGCCGGGGCTACGAGCAGTACTTC.

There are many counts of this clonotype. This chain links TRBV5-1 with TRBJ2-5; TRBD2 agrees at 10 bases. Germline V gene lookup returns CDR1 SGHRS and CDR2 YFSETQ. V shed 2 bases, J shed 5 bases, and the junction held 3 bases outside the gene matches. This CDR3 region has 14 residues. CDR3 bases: TGCGCCAGCAGCTTAGCGGGGGGGCTGGAGACCCAGTACTTC. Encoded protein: CASSLAGGLETQYF.

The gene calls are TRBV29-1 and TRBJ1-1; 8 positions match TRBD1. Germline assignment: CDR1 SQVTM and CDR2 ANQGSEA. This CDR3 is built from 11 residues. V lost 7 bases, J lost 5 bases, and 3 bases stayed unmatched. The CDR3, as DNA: TGCAGCGGGACAGGGCATACTGAAGCTTTCTTT. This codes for CSGTGHTEAFF.

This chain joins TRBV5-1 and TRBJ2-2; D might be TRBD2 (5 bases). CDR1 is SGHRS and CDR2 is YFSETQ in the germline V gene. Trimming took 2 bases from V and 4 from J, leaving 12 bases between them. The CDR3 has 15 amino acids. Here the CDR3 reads CASSFRGLSTGELFF. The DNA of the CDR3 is TGCGCCAGCAGCTTTCGGGGATTGAGCACCGGGGAGCTGTTTTTT.

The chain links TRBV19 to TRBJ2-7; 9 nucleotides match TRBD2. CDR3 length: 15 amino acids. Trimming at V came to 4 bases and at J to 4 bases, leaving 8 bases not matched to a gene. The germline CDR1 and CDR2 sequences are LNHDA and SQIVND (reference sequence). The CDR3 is CASSTRTSDGYEQYF. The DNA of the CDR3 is TGTGCCAGTAGTACCCGGACTAGCGATGGATACGAGCAGTACTTC. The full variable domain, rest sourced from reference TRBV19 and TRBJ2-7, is DGGITQSPKYLFRKEGQNVTLSCEQNLNHDAMYWYRQDPGQGLRLIYYSQIVNDFQKGDIAEGYSVSREKKESFPLTVTSAQKNPTAFYLCASSTRTSDGYEQYFGPGTRLTVT.

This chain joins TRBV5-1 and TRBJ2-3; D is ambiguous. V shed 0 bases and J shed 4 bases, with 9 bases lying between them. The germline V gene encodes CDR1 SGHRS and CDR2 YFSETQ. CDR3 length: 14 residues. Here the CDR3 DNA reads TGCGCCAGCAGCTTGGAACAGAAGGCAGATACGCAGTATTTT. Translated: CASSLEQKADTQYF.

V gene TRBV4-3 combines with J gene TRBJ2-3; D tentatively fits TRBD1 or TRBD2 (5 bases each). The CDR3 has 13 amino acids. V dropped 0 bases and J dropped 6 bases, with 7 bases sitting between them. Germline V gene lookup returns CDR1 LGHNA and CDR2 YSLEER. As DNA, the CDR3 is TGCGCCAGCAGCCAAGACAGGGAGGATACGCAGTATTTT. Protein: CASSQDREDTQYF.

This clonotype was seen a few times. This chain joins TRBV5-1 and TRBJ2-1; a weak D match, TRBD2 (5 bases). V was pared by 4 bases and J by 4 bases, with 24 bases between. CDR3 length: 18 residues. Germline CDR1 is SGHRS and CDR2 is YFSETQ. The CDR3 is CASSTPLREDTTYNEQFF. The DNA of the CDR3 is TGCGCCAGCAGCACCCCGTTGAGGGAAGATACCACATACAATGAGCAGTTCTTC.

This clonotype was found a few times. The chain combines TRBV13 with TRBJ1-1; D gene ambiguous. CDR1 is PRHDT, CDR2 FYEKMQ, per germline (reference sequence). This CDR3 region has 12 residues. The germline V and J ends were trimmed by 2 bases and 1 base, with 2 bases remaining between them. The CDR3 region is CASSLQNTEAFF. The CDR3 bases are TGTGCCAGCAGCTTACAGAACACTGAAGCTTTCTTT. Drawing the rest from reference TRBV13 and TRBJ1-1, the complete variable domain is AAGVIQSPRHLIKEKRETATLKCYPIPRHDTVYWYQQGPGQDPQFLISFYEKMQSDKGSIPDRFSAQQFSDYHSELNMSSLELGDSALYFCASSLQNTEAFFGQGTRLTVV.

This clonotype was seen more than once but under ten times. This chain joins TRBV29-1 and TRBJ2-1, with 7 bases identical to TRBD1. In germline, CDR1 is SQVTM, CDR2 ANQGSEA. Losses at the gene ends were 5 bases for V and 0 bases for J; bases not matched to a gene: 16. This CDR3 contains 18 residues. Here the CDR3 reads CSVRGRQGTLLSYNEQFF. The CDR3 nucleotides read TGCAGCGTTAGGGGGAGACAGGGTACCCTCCTCTCCTACAATGAGCAGTTCTTC.

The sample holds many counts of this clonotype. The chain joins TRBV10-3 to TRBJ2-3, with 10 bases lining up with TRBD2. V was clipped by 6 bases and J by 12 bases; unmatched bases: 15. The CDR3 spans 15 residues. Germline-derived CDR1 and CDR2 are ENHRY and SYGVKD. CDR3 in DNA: TGTGCCATCAGCCGAGGGGGGGCTAGCGGGAGTCTCCAGTATTTT. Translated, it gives CAISRGGASGSLQYF.